Presented here are 18 T cell receptor beta chains from one specimen sequenced in a study of blood T cell repertoires in COVID-19. Clones were sequenced by immunoSEQ multiplex PCR, and TCRdb holds only the in-frame ones, with some missing. The sample lists a few hundred thousand clones; 80% to 85% were seen once. The sequenced sample consisted of PBMCs or T cells enriched from blood (not recorded which). The receptors stem from a woman aged 50 to 60 who had recovered from COVID-19.

The J gene is TRBJ1-1, the V gene TRBV30, with a tentative D call TRBD1 (5 bases). V shed 1 base and J shed 7 bases, with 10 bases lying between them. The CDR3 has 12 residues. Germline assignment: CDR1 GTSNPN and CDR2 SVGIG (reference sequence). The CDR3 DNA reads TGTGCCTGGAGTGAACAGGCCTTTGAAGCTTTCTTT. Residues: CAWSEQAFEAFF.

Comments on this clone: One junction end disagrees with the germline gene, perhaps due to a read error. In nucleotides, the CDR3 is TGTGCCAGCAGATTCCTGAGACAAACCTCCGACGAGCAGTACTTC. It encodes CASRFLRQTSDEQYF. The chain has TRBV6-5 and TRBJ2-7; D call uncertain. The CDR3 length is 15 residues. CDR1 is MNHEY, CDR2 SVGAGI, per germline.

V gene TRBV6-2 or TRBV6-3 combines with J gene TRBJ2-5, with a tentative D call TRBD1 (5 bases). This CDR3 is built from 13 residues. Germline CDR1 and CDR2: MNHEY and SVGEGT. The germline V and J ends were trimmed by 2 bases and 5 bases, with 9 bases remaining between them. Here the CDR3 DNA reads TGTGCCAGCAGTTACGGCAGGGTTGAGACCCAGTACTTC. This encodes CASSYGRVETQYF.

The chain has TRBV7-2 and TRBJ2-5, with a tentative D call TRBD2 (5 bases). Trimming removed 5 bases from V and 3 bases from J, with 10 bases in between. Germline V lookup: CDR1 SGHTA, CDR2 FQGNSA. This CDR3 spans 13 amino acids. The chain's CDR3 is CASSDPGKETQYF. CDR3 in DNA: TGTGCCAGCAGCGACCCGGGAAAAGAGACCCAGTACTTC. The variable domain in full, completed from reference TRBV7-2 and TRBJ2-5, reads GAGVSQSPSNKVTEKGKDVELRCDPISGHTALYWYRQSLGQGLEFLIYFQGNSAPDKSGLPSDRFSAERTGGSVSTLTIQRTQQEDSAVYLCASSDPGKETQYFGPGTRLLVL.

The chain links TRBV9 to TRBJ2-2; D perhaps matches TRBD2 (6 bases). Trimming stripped 4 bases from V and 0 bases from J, with 7 bases between. Germline V CDR1 and CDR2: SGDLS, YYNGEE. This CDR3 contains 14 residues. DNA of the CDR3: TGTGCCAGCAGCTTAGCGGCGAACACCGGGGAGCTGTTTTTT. This codes for CASSLAANTGELFF.

The chain joins TRBV27 to TRBJ2-3, with a tentative D call TRBD2 (5 bases). The CDR3 contains 14 residues. In germline, CDR1 is MNHEY, CDR2 SMNVEV (reference sequence). Trimming took 2 bases from V and 4 from J, leaving 10 bases between them. In nucleotides, the CDR3 is TGTGCCAGCAGTTTAAGGTGGGAGTCAGATACGCAGTATTTT. This codes for CASSLRWESDTQYF.

This clone was picked up a small number of times. The rearrangement joins TRBV10-3 to TRBJ1-2, with a possible D match to TRBD1 (6 bases). The CDR3 spans 14 residues. Germline V gene lookup returns CDR1 ENHRY and CDR2 SYGVKD. The V end lost 3 bases, the J end lost 8 bases, and 16 bases lay between the germline ends. Here the CDR3 DNA reads TGTGCCATCAGTGATACGACAGGTTTTGGGGGCTACACCTTC. Its protein is CAISDTTGFGGYTF.

The chain joins TRBV11-2 to TRBJ2-7; D is perhaps TRBD1 (6 bases). V lost 2 bases to trimming and J lost 3 bases, with 14 bases between them. The germline gives CDR1 SGHAT, CDR2 FQNNGV. This CDR3 region has 15 residues. The CDR3 spells CASSLFWDKYYEQYF. The CDR3 DNA sequence: TGTGCCAGCAGCTTATTCTGGGACAAGTACTACGAGCAGTACTTC.

This clone turned up a few times. The chain combines TRBV27 with TRBJ1-1, with 8 nucleotides matching TRBD1. Germline V gene lookup returns CDR1 MNHEY and CDR2 SMNVEV (reference sequence). J was trimmed by 6 bases and V by 1 base; bases with no gene match: 7. The CDR3 contains 15 residues. Written as DNA, the CDR3 is TGTGCCAGCAGTTTATTCCAGGGGGCCCTATCTGAAGCTTTCTTT. Its translation is CASSLFQGALSEAFF.

The chain is built from TRBV7-3 and TRBJ1-1; D gene ambiguous. Germline assignment: CDR1 SGHTA and CDR2 FQGTGA. Trimming pared 3 bases from V and 2 bases from J, leaving 13 bases between. CDR3 length: 15 amino acids. The CDR3 protein is CASSFSAGSNTEAFF. The CDR3 region has the DNA TGTGCCAGCAGCTTCTCGGCGGGCAGTAACACTGAAGCTTTCTTT.

This clone was detected only a few times. This sequence joins TRBV4-2 and TRBJ2-7; 10 bases match TRBD2. Germline CDR1 and CDR2: LGHNA and YNFKEQ. After removal of 7 bases from V and 0 bases from J, the junction contained 9 bases not matched to a gene. The CDR3 extends over 16 amino acids. The CDR3 DNA reads TGTGCCAGCACTCTTAGCGGGGGGCAGAGCTCCTACGAGCAGTACTTC. Residues: CASTLSGGQSSYEQYF.

The chain uses TRBV19 and TRBJ1-5, with D possibly matching TRBD1 (5 bases). CDR1 is LNHDA, CDR2 SQIVND, per germline (reference sequence). V was cut by 3 bases and J by 7 bases, with 10 bases left in between. This CDR3 contains 13 residues. DNA for the CDR3: TGTGCCAGTAGTATTGGGGGGACCCAGCCCCAGCATTTT. Protein product: CASSIGGTQPQHF.

V is TRBV14 and J is TRBJ1-1, with D unclear. The CDR3 covers 15 residues. From germline, CDR1 is SGHDN and CDR2 FVKESK. The V end was cut by 4 bases, the J end by 4 bases, with 16 bases between. The DNA for the CDR3 is TGTGCCAGCAGCCGGGTGGCAGGAAAAGGCACTGAAGCTTTCTTT. As protein: CASSRVAGKGTEAFF.

This chain links TRBV30 with TRBJ2-7; TRBD2 matches at 7 bases. This CDR3 is built from 14 residues. The junction had 11 bases not matched to a gene; V was cut back by 3 bases and J by 6 bases. Germline assignment: CDR1 GTSNPN and CDR2 SVGIG (reference sequence). The CDR3 spells CAWSASWGLLEQYF. In DNA form, the CDR3 reads TGTGCCTGGAGCGCCTCGTGGGGACTACTCGAGCAGTACTTC.

The chain couples TRBV3-1 (or the pseudogene TRBV3-2) to TRBJ1-2; 8 bases align to TRBD1. Unmatched junction bases numbered 4, after V lost 6 bases and J lost 7 bases. Germline V lookup: CDR1 LGHDT, CDR2 YNNKEL (reference sequence). This CDR3 has 12 amino acids. Here the CDR3 reads CASRPGQGGYTF. CDR3 in DNA: TGTGCCAGCAGACCCGGACAGGGTGGCTACACCTTC.

For this clone: Distinct nucleotide sequences in the sample also encode this CDR3. V and J are TRBV6-5 and TRBJ1-1; D uncertain. Trimming left V 5 bases short and J 2 bases short, with 6 bases between. Per the germline V gene, CDR1 is MNHEY and CDR2 is SVGAGI. CDR3 length equals 12 residues. DNA for the CDR3: TGTGCCAGCAGTCCAGGAAACACTGAAGCTTTCTTT. This translates into CASSPGNTEAFF.

This rearrangement joins TRBV2 to TRBJ2-7; 7 bases map to TRBD1. Trimming took 1 base from V and 6 from J; bases not matched to a gene: 6. The germline gives CDR1 SNHLY, CDR2 FYNNEI. The CDR3 loop spans 14 amino acids. CDR3 protein: CASSEGDRVGEQYF. CDR3 nucleotides: TGTGCCAGCAGTGAAGGCGACAGGGTAGGCGAGCAGTACTTC.

J is TRBJ1-2 and V is TRBV14, with D uncertain. Trimming shortened V by 6 bases and J by 4 bases, and 9 bases separated the two germline ends. Germline lookup yields CDR1 SGHDN and CDR2 FVKESK. This CDR3 has 12 residues. CDR3 in DNA: TGTGCCAGCAGTCGACAATCCTATGGCTACACCTTC. It is translated as CASSRQSYGYTF.